These 27 T cell receptor beta chains originate from one sample sequenced in a study of beta chain features in type 1 diabetes. Every isolated RNA sample was fully reverse transcribed, so sequencing captured expressed TCRB transcripts. Profiling relied on immunoSEQ multiplex PCR, and the TCRdb table lists in-frame clones only, not all of them. Altogether around 200,000 clones are present, about 13% being singletons, with the ten largest covering 0.62%. Material: central memory CD4+ T cells from blood. Source of these receptors: a woman aged 18-29 years in good health.

The genes are TRBV12-5 and TRBJ1-1, with D tentatively TRBD1 (6 bases). Trimming cost V 0 bases and J 0 bases, with 14 bases left between them. Germline V CDR1 and CDR2: LGHNT, FRNRAP. CDR3 length equals 17 residues. CDR3 sequence: CASGLVRAGDVNTEAFF. As DNA, the CDR3 is TGTGCTAGTGGTTTGGTACGGGCAGGGGACGTGAACACTGAAGCTTTCTTT. The complete variable domain, with remaining parts taken from reference TRBV12-5 and TRBJ1-1, reads DARVTQTPRHKVTEMGQEVTMRCQPILGHNTVFWYRQTMMQGLELLAYFRNRAPLDDSGMPKDRFSAEMPDATLATLKIQPSEPRDSAVYFCASGLVRAGDVNTEAFFGQGTRLTVV.

This clone was seen only a few times. This chain links TRBV7-2 with TRBJ1-5, with D possibly matching TRBD1 (5 bases). The CDR3 loop spans 13 amino acids. CDR1 and CDR2 from the germline V gene are SGHTA and FQGNSA. Trimming shortened V by 0 bases and J by 6 bases, and 6 bases separated the two germline ends. The CDR3 sequence: CASSLAGAQPQHF. In nucleotides, the CDR3 is TGTGCCAGCAGCTTAGCAGGGGCTCAGCCCCAGCATTTT.

This clone has more than one count but fewer than ten. J is TRBJ2-7 and V is TRBV7-9; 9 bases are a match to TRBD2. The CDR3 loop spans 17 amino acids. CDR1 SEHNR and CDR2 FQNEAQ come from the germline V gene (reference sequence). Trimming cost V 5 bases and J 0 bases; bases outside gene matches: 11. CDR3 in amino acids: CASSPGGLALSSYEQYF. In nucleotides, the CDR3 is TGTGCCAGCAGCCCCGGAGGACTAGCGCTAAGCTCCTACGAGCAGTACTTC. The full variable domain, with the rest looked up from reference TRBV7-9 and TRBJ2-7, is DTGVSQNPRHKITKRGQNVTFRCDPISEHNRLYWYRQTLGQGPEFLTYFQNEAQLEKSRLLSDRFSAERPKGSFSTLEIQRTEQGDSAMYLCASSPGGLALSSYEQYFGPGTRLTVT.

V is TRBV2 and J is TRBJ2-7, with TRBD1 matching over 8 bases. Trimming took 5 bases from V and 3 from J; bases not matched to a gene: 9. The V gene's germline CDR1 is SNHLY and CDR2 FYNNEI. This CDR3 contains 15 residues. The CDR3 here is CASSSPDREDYEQYF. CDR3 nucleotide sequence: TGTGCCAGCAGTAGCCCGGACAGGGAGGACTACGAGCAGTACTTC.

The rearrangement uses TRBV28 and TRBJ2-7, with D possibly matching TRBD2 (6 bases). V was pared by 4 bases and J by 5 bases, with 18 bases between. Germline loops: CDR1 MDHEN, CDR2 SYDVKM. The CDR3 is 15 amino acids. The CDR3 spells CASSSRLGLIHEQYF. The CDR3 region has the DNA TGTGCCAGCAGTTCCAGGCTTGGACTAATCCACGAGCAGTACTTC.

CDR3 protein: CASARQAGGSYEQYF. The CDR3 DNA sequence: TGTGCCAGCGCTCGCCAAGCGGGAGGTTCCTACGAGCAGTACTTC. The V and J genes are TRBV6-4 and TRBJ2-7; 9 bases are a match to TRBD2. Germline CDR1 and CDR2: MRHNA and SNTAGT. The CDR3 sequence is 15 residues long. V dropped 8 bases and J dropped 1; count of bases not matched to a gene: 9.

The table lists this clone with a few counts. The CDR3 is CASSTREQSNEQFF. DNA of the CDR3: TGTGCCAGCAGCACGAGGGAGCAATCCAATGAGCAGTTCTTC. The V call is TRBV7-9, the J call TRBJ2-1; a possible D gene is TRBD2 (5 bases). Germline V gene lookup returns CDR1 SEHNR and CDR2 FQNEAQ (reference sequence). V was clipped by 5 bases and J by 6 bases, with 14 bases between them. This CDR3 region has 14 residues.

This clone was detected ten times or more. The chain joins TRBV7-9 to TRBJ2-1; 10 bases match TRBD2. CDR1 and CDR2 (germline): SEHNR, FQNEAQ (reference sequence). V trimming: 1 base; J trimming: 6 bases; junction bases outside the gene matches: 3. The CDR3 length is 15 residues. The CDR3 is CASSLVRTSGNEQFF. Written as DNA, the CDR3 is TGTGCCAGCAGCTTAGTCAGGACTAGCGGCAATGAGCAGTTCTTC.

The V gene is TRBV30, the J gene TRBJ1-1; 10 bases agree with TRBD1. Germline CDR1 GTSNPN, CDR2 SVGIG (reference sequence). The ends lost 1 base at V and 4 bases at J; junction bases unmatched: 6. The CDR3 sequence is 15 residues long. The CDR3 DNA is TGTGCCTGGAGTGCTCCCGGACAGGGGGGCACTGAAGCTTTCTTT. Translating it yields CAWSAPGQGGTEAFF.

V usage is TRBV11-2 and J usage is TRBJ2-2; no reliable D call. CDR3 length: 11 amino acids. Germline-derived CDR1 and CDR2 are SGHAT and FQNNGV. V shed 6 bases and J shed 6 bases, with 5 bases lying between them. This CDR3 reads CASSVAGELFF. For the CDR3, the DNA is TGTGCCAGCAGTGTAGCCGGGGAGCTGTTTTTT.

This clone was detected ten times or more. The sample has other DNA sequences that encode this CDR3 too. The V and J genes are TRBV27 and TRBJ2-7; the match to TRBD2 covers 11 bases. In germline, CDR1 is MNHEY, CDR2 SMNVEV (reference sequence). V lost 5 bases to trimming and J lost 2 bases; unmatched junction nucleotides: 2. The CDR3 consists of 14 residues. CDR3 DNA sequence: TGTGCCAGCAGTAGACTAGCGGGAACCTACGAGCAGTACTTC. Translating gives CASSRLAGTYEQYF.

The chain employs TRBV19 and TRBJ2-5; 7 bases line up with TRBD2. Losses at the gene ends were 3 bases for V and 4 bases for J; bases not matched to a gene: 2. The germline V gene encodes CDR1 LNHDA and CDR2 SQIVND (reference sequence). This CDR3 has 13 residues. CDR3: CASSMGLSETQYF. The CDR3 DNA is TGTGCCAGTAGTATGGGACTATCAGAGACCCAGTACTTC.

V gene TRBV6-5 combines with J gene TRBJ2-7; 12 nucleotides match TRBD2. Germline CDR1 MNHEY, CDR2 SVGAGI. V gave up 6 bases and J gave up 6 bases; unmatched junction bases: 6. The length of the CDR3 is 14 residues. The CDR3 protein is CASSLAGGYSEQYF. The CDR3 DNA sequence: TGTGCCAGCAGCCTAGCGGGAGGGTATAGCGAGCAGTACTTC.

CDR3 DNA sequence: TGTGCCAGCAGCCAAGATACGAGAAGCGGGGGCTACACCTTC. It translates to CASSQDTRSGGYTF. The rearrangement uses TRBV14 and TRBJ1-2; D unclear. In germline, CDR1 is SGHDN, CDR2 FVKESK. CDR3 length: 14 amino acids. Trimming shortened V by 0 bases and J by 8 bases, and 13 bases separated the two germline ends.

This clone came up many times. This sequence joins TRBV6-1 and TRBJ2-3; 8 nucleotides align to TRBD2. From germline, CDR1 is MNHNS and CDR2 SASEGT. The CDR3 runs 15 residues. J lost 0 bases, V lost 3 bases, and 2 bases had no gene match. The CDR3 reads CASSDIAGSTDTQYF. CDR3 bases: TGTGCCAGCAGTGACATAGCGGGGAGCACAGATACGCAGTATTTT.

This clone was found many times. The chain has TRBV7-2 and TRBJ2-5; D remains ambiguous. Germline V lookup: CDR1 SGHTA, CDR2 FQGNSA. CDR3 length: 14 residues. The V end was cut by 3 bases, the J end by 1 base, with 9 bases between. The CDR3 sequence: CASSFRHIQETQYF. The CDR3 coding sequence is TGTGCCAGCAGCTTTCGACACATCCAAGAGACCCAGTACTTC.

In its sample, this clone was seen many times. This sample also contains other DNA sequences that code for the same CDR3. This rearrangement joins TRBV18 to TRBJ2-7; no reliable D call. The CDR3 consists of 12 residues. V lost 3 bases and J lost 0, with 3 bases in between. CDR1 KGHSH and CDR2 LQKENI come from the germline V gene. The CDR3 reads CASSPSSYEQYF. In DNA form, the CDR3 reads TGTGCCAGCTCACCCAGCTCCTACGAGCAGTACTTC. Filled out from reference TRBV18 and TRBJ2-7, the complete variable domain reads NAGVMQNPRHLVRRRGQEARLRCSPMKGHSHVYWYRQLPEEGLKFMVYLQKENIIDESGMPKERFSAEFPKEGPSILRIQQVVRGDSAAYFCASSPSSYEQYFGPGTRLTVT.

This chain uses TRBV5-4 with TRBJ1-1; TRBD1 might be the D (5 bases). The CDR3 is 13 amino acids. The V gene lost 3 bases and the J gene lost 4 bases, with 10 bases spanning the gap. Germline V gives CDR1 SGHNT, CDR2 YYREEE (reference sequence). CDR3 loop: CASSSQGGTEAFF. The CDR3 DNA follows: TGTGCCAGCAGCTCTCAGGGAGGCACTGAAGCTTTCTTT.

CDR3 region: CASSPRVASSWDEQFF. For the CDR3, the DNA is TGTGCCAGCTCACCACGAGTAGCGTCGAGCTGGGATGAGCAGTTCTTC. This chain links TRBV18 with TRBJ2-1, with TRBD2 as a possible D gene (5 bases). From germline, CDR1 is KGHSH and CDR2 LQKENI. V lost 1 base and J lost 8, with 18 bases in between. There are 16 residues in the CDR3. Looking up the rest from reference TRBV18 and TRBJ2-1 gives the full variable domain: NAGVMQNPRHLVRRRGQEARLRCSPMKGHSHVYWYRQLPEEGLKFMVYLQKENIIDESGMPKERFSAEFPKEGPSILRIQQVVRGDSAAYFCASSPRVASSWDEQFFGPGTRLTVL.

The J gene is TRBJ1-2, the V gene TRBV4-2; maybe TRBD1 (6 bases). Trimming took off 3 bases at V and 2 bases at J, with 13 bases between the two ends. Germline V gene sequence: CDR1 LGHNA, CDR2 YNFKEQ. This CDR3 is 15 amino acids long. The CDR3 DNA sequence: TGTGCCAGCAGCCAGGTCGCGGGGGCGAACTATGGCTACACCTTC. Translation gives CASSQVAGANYGYTF.

This chain connects TRBV28 to TRBJ2-7; TRBD1 might be the D (6 bases). The CDR3 covers 14 residues. Germline CDR1 MDHEN, CDR2 SYDVKM. V gave up 6 bases and J gave up 6 bases, with 18 bases separating them. CDR3 loop: CASRTTGKGGEQYF. The CDR3 bases are TGTGCCAGCAGGACAACAGGGAAAGGCGGCGAGCAGTACTTC.

This rearrangement joins TRBV19 to TRBJ1-2; possible D gene TRBD1, 6 bases. The CDR3 totals 15 residues. Germline V gene sequence: CDR1 LNHDA, CDR2 SQIVND (reference sequence). V was pared by 6 bases and J by 4 bases, with 18 bases between. As DNA, the CDR3 is TGTGCCAGTAGAGTAGACAGGACCACCTCCTATGGCTACACCTTC. It is translated as CASRVDRTTSYGYTF.

Concerning this clone itself: Other nucleotide sequences in the sample specify the same CDR3. This chain uses TRBV29-1 with TRBJ2-3, with D possibly TRBD2 on 6 matching bases. The V end lost 0 bases, the J end lost 0 bases, and 10 bases lay between the germline ends. CDR3 size: 15 residues. CDR1 is SQVTM and CDR2 is ANQGSEA in the germline V gene. The CDR3 bases are TGCAGCGTTGAAGATCGTAGCGGCAGCACAGATACGCAGTATTTT. This encodes CSVEDRSGSTDTQYF.

The gene calls are TRBV6-5 and TRBJ2-7, with no clear D. The germline gives CDR1 MNHEY, CDR2 SVGAGI. The CDR3 extends over 16 amino acids. The ends were cut back, 2 bases at V and 5 bases at J, with 19 bases in the middle. The CDR3 loop is CASSYLGSSHKNEQYF. In DNA form, the CDR3 reads TGTGCCAGCAGTTACCTTGGTAGCTCACATAAGAACGAGCAGTACTTC.

This chain links TRBV2 with TRBJ1-5, with TRBD1 identical over 7 bases. The germline CDR1 and CDR2 sequences are SNHLY and FYNNEI. The CDR3 length is 15 residues. Trimming removed 6 bases from V and 4 bases from J; junction bases left unmatched: 9. CDR3 in amino acids: CASRHRGPVNQPQHF. The CDR3 DNA reads as TGTGCCAGCAGGCACAGGGGCCCCGTGAATCAGCCCCAGCATTTT.

The chain joins TRBV7-2 to TRBJ2-2; D not resolved. The germline CDR1 and CDR2 sequences are SGHTA and FQGNSA. This CDR3 region has 13 residues. With 5 bases removed from V and 0 bases from J, the gap between germline ends came to 4 bases. CDR3 in amino acids: CASSIANTGELFF. The DNA for the CDR3 is TGTGCCAGCAGCATCGCGAACACCGGGGAGCTGTTTTTT.

V gene TRBV15 combines with J gene TRBJ2-3, with 15 nucleotides matching TRBD2. J lost 4 bases, V lost 5 bases, and 4 bases had no gene match. This CDR3 region has 16 residues. Looked up from germline, CDR1 is LNHNV and CDR2 is YYDKDF (reference sequence). As DNA, the CDR3 is TGTGCCACCAGCGGACGGACTAGCGGGAGGGCAGATACGCAGTATTTT. Protein sequence: CATSGRTSGRADTQYF.